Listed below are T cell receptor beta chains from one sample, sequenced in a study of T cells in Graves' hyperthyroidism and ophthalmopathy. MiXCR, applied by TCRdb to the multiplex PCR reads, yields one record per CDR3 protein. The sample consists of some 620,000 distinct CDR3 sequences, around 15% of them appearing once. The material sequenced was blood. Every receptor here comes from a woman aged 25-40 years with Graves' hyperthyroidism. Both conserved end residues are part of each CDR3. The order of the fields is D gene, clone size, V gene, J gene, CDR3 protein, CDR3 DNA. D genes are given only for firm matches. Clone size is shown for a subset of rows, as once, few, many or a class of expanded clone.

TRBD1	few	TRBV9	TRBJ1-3	CASSVVTGQGDTIYF	TGTGCCAGCAGCGTAGTAACCGGACAGGGGGACACCATATATTTT
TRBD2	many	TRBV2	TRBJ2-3	CASSEEISSGSSTDTQYF	TGTGCCAGCAGTGAAGAAATATCTAGCGGAAGTAGCACAGATACGCAGTATTTT
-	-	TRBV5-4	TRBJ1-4	CASSTSGLYEKLFF	TGTGCCAGCAGCACCAGCGGATTGTATGAAAAACTGTTTTTT
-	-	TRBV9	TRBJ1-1	CASSLTGLSRTEAFF	TGTGCCAGCAGCCTAACGGGGTTATCGAGGACTGAAGCTTTCTTT
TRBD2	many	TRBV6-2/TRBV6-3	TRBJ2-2	CASSYFFPGGGTGELFF	TGTGCCAGCAGTTACTTTTTTCCGGGAGGCGGCACCGGGGAGCTGTTTTTT
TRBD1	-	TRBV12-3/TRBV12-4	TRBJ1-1	CASSTPGTGGRGTEAFF	TGTGCCAGCAGCACCCCCGGGACAGGGGGCAGGGGCACTGAAGCTTTCTTT
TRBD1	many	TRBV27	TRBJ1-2	CASSAPGQGYSGYTF	TGTGCCAGCAGTGCACCGGGACAGGGGTACAGTGGCTACACCTTC
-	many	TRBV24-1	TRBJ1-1	CATSDPRDEAFF	TGTGCCACCAGTGATCCAAGGGACGAAGCTTTCTTT
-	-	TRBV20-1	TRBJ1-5	CSASNTGPQHF	TGCAGTGCTAGTAATACAGGGCCCCAGCATTTT
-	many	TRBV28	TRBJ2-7	CASRGGYEQYF	TGTGCCAGCAGGGGGGGTTACGAGCAGTACTTC
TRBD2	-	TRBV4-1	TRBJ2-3	CASSPHPLAVLSTDTQYF	TGCGCCAGCAGCCCCCACCCGCTAGCGGTACTAAGCACAGATACGCAGTATTTT
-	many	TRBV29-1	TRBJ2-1	CSVWGDSYNEQFF	TGCAGCGTGTGGGGGGACTCTTACAATGAGCAGTTCTTC
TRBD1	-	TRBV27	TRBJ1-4	CASSFRGTATNEKLFF	TGTGCCAGCAGTTTCCGTGGGACAGCAACTAATGAAAAACTGTTTTTT
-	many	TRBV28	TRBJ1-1	CASFEKGGGAEAFF	TGTGCCAGCTTCGAGAAGGGTGGGGGGGCTGAAGCTTTCTTT
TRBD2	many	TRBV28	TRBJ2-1	CASSPTTSGYNEQFF	TGTGCCAGCAGTCCAACGACTAGCGGGTACAATGAGCAGTTCTTC
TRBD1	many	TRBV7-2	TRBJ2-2	CASSSRRTGNTGELFF	TGTGCCAGCAGCTCTAGACGGACAGGGAACACCGGGGAGCTGTTTTTT
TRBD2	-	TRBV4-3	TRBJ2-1	CASSQGGAFQRDPQFF	TGCGCCAGCAGCCAAGGGGGCGCCTTCCAGCGGGACCCGCAGTTCTTC
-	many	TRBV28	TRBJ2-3	CASSLRSQGRDTQYF	TGTGCCAGCAGTTTACGGAGCCAGGGGCGGGATACGCAGTATTTT
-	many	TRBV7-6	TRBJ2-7	CASSLGGITYEQYF	TGTGCCAGCAGCTTGGGGGGAATCACCTACGAGCAGTACTTC
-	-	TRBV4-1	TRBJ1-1	CASSHPDRQNTEAFF	TGCGCCAGCAGCCATCCTGACAGGCAGAACACTGAAGCTTTCTTT
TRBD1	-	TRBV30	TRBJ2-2	CAWSFRGPIGELFF	TGTGCCTGGAGTTTCAGGGGGCCCATCGGGGAGCTGTTTTTT
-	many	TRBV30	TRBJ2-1	CAWSYTTGRHEQFF	TGTGCCTGGAGCTACACCACAGGGAGGCATGAGCAGTTCTTC
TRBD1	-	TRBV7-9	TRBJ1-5	CASSLEGVGGTVGQPQHF	TGTGCCAGCAGCTTAGAAGGCGTCGGCGGGACAGTAGGTCAGCCCCAGCATTTT
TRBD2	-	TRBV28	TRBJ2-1	CASSPGLEFREQFF	TGTGCCAGCAGTCCGGGACTAGAGTTTCGTGAGCAGTTCTTC
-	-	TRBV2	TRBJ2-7	CASSITDSYEQYF	TGTGCCAGCAGTATTACGGACTCCTACGAGCAGTACTTC
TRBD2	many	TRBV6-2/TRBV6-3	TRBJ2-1	CASRSIAGDSYNEQFF	TGTGCCAGCAGGAGTATAGCGGGAGACTCCTACAATGAGCAGTTCTTC
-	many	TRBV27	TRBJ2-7	CASSLAGPGYEQYF	TGTGCCAGCAGTTTAGCCGGACCCGGCTACGAGCAGTACTTC
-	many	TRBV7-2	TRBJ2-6	CASSLEGRPLGGANVLTF	TGTGCCAGCAGCTTAGAAGGCAGGCCCCTGGGGGGGGCCAACGTCCTGACTTTC
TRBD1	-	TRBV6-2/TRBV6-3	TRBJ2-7	CASSSQGAPPYEQYF	TGTGCCAGCAGTTCCCAGGGGGCCCCCCCCTACGAGCAGTACTTC
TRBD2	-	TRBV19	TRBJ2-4	CASSPEGAGVGENIQYF	TGTGCCAGTAGTCCAGAAGGGGCGGGAGTAGGGGAAAACATTCAGTACTTC
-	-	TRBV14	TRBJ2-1	CASSQELASYNEQFF	TGTGCCAGCAGCCAAGAGCTAGCGTCTTACAATGAGCAGTTCTTC
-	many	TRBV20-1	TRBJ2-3	CSARDPGTPPDTQYF	TGCAGTGCTAGAGATCCGGGGACCCCGCCAGATACGCAGTATTTT
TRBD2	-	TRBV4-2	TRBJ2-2	CASSRGLAGGPVTGELFF	TGTGCCAGCAGCCGGGGACTAGCGGGAGGGCCGGTCACCGGGGAGCTGTTTTTT
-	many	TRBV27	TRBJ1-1	CASSSTRGAFF	TGTGCCAGCAGTTCTACCCGAGGCGCTTTCTTT
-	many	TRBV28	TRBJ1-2	CASSPLGADNYGYTF	TGTGCCAGCAGTCCGCTAGGGGCAGATAACTATGGCTACACCTTC
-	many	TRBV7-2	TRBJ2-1	CASSKGNEQFF	TGTGCCAGCAGCAAGGGCAATGAGCAGTTCTTC
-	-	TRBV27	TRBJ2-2	CASTVGQGRNTGGLFF	TGTGCCAGCACCGTTGGGCAGGGAAGAAATACCGGGGGGCTGTTTTTT
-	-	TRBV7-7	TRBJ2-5	CASSLTRGAEETQYF	TGTGCTAGCAGCCTCACTCGCGGGGCGGAAGAGACCCAGTACTTC
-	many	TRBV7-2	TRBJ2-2	CASAFGRNTGELFF	TGTGCCAGCGCGTTCGGACGGAACACCGGGGAGCTGTTTTTT